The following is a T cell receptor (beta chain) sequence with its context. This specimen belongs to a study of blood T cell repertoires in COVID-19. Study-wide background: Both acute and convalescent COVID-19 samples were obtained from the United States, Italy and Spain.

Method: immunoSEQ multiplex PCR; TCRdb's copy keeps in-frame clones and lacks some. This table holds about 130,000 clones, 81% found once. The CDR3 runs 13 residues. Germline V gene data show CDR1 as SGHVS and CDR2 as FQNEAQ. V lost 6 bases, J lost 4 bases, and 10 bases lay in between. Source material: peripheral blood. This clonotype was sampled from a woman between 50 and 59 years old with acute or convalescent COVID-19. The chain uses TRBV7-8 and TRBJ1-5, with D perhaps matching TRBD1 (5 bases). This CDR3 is CASSLDRNQPQHF. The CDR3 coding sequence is TGTGCCAGCAGTCTCGACAGAAATCAGCCCCAGCATTTT. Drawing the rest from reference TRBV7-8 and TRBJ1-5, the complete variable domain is GAGVSQSPRYKVAKRGQDVALRCDPISGHVSLFWYQQALGQGPEFLTYFQNEAQLDKSGLPSDRFFAERPEGSVSTLKIQRTQQEDSAVYLCASSLDRNQPQHFGDGTRLSIL.